A selection of T cell receptor beta chains follows, all from one sample in a study of identical twins. TCRdb reanalysed the 5' RACE reads using MiXCR and keeps one entry per CDR3 protein. The sample holds 450,000 or so distinct CDR3 sequences; roughly 20% are singletons and the top ten take approximately 12%. The source material was naive T cells sorted from blood. These receptors all come from a man aged 50-60 years in good health. Each CDR3 is given with its conserved first and last residue. Size is stated for part of the rows, as once, few or many counts, or as a class when the clone is expanded.

v_call	j_call	clone_size	cdr3_aa
TRBV12-3/TRBV12-4	TRBJ2-1	.	CASSRPTGGYNEQFF
TRBV7-9	TRBJ2-1	few	CASSPFFVGEQFF
TRBV7-2	TRBJ2-7	few	CASSIDGVGEQYF
TRBV7-2	TRBJ2-2	once	CASTVDRHYGELFF
TRBV7-2	TRBJ1-6	.	CASSLVGFTNSPLHF
TRBV5-1	TRBJ1-1	few	CASSLVGGYTEAFF
TRBV27	TRBJ1-6	.	CASSSAGGRSPLHF
TRBV5-5	TRBJ1-4	.	CASSFNPGTTNEKLFF
TRBV18	TRBJ1-1	.	CASSPPRAGKGRTEAFF
TRBV3-1	TRBJ2-2	many	CASSQLRTGELFF
TRBV28	TRBJ2-7	.	CASSLPPSEQYF
TRBV6-5	TRBJ1-2	many	CASSYLRGNYGYTF
TRBV27	TRBJ2-2	few	CASSQRTRGTGELFF
TRBV6-2/TRBV6-3	TRBJ2-1	many	CASSYPSGTSYNEQFF
TRBV7-2	TRBJ2-2	.	CASLRTKGAGELFF
TRBV6-1	TRBJ2-6	few	CASSRGSAGANVLTF
TRBV29-1	TRBJ2-4	.	CSAMTSLTGKNIQYF
TRBV5-4	TRBJ1-1	.	CASSLRDSGTEAFF
TRBV7-8	TRBJ2-2	.	CASSFPYLMKYGELFF
TRBV28	TRBJ2-7	.	CASQRGGVGDEQYF
TRBV3-1	TRBJ2-5	few	CASDSTGETQYF
TRBV5-1	TRBJ2-3	many	CASSLERQSTDTQYF
TRBV12-3/TRBV12-4	TRBJ2-1	many	CASRSGTSGRNEQFF
TRBV4-3	TRBJ2-1	.	CASSQTGLAGDNEQFF
TRBV20-1	TRBJ1-1	.	CSARDFQGEAFF
TRBV11-2	TRBJ2-5	many	CASSSDMLGSLAVRGETQYF
TRBV27	TRBJ2-1	.	CASIGTNGSRYEQFF
TRBV7-8	TRBJ1-1	once	CASSGSDRSADLNTEAFF
TRBV21-1	TRBJ2-1	.	CASSPRLVTGEIAYNEQFF
TRBV23-1	TRBJ2-7	.	CASSRGPGVIYEQVQYF
TRBV25-1	TRBJ2-3	many	CASSPRDRTDTQYF
TRBV7-8	TRBJ2-5	.	CASSSRKGQETQYF
TRBV20-1	TRBJ2-1	once	CSARVRGGTKGEQFF
TRBV11-1	TRBJ2-3	.	CASSSPRTSGRTFTDTQYF
TRBV20-1	TRBJ2-2	many	CSARGGGSGTGELFF
TRBV4-1	TRBJ2-1	.	CASTLKAAGGNEQFF
TRBV4-2	TRBJ2-7	few	CASSHKTGTGSYEQYF
TRBV7-6	TRBJ2-2	many	CASSPNPGQGWNTGELFF
TRBV5-1	TRBJ2-3	.	CASSLTTGVADTQYF
TRBV5-1	TRBJ2-1	.	CASSLGTSANNEQFF
TRBV4-2	TRBJ2-5	.	CASSPSQGAETQYF
TRBV18	TRBJ2-4	.	CASSPPSGGNIQYF
TRBV4-2	TRBJ2-5	.	CASSQGGGAETQYF
TRBV10-3	TRBJ1-6	.	CAAGQGLNSPLHF
TRBV10-3	TRBJ2-3	.	CAIRELDTQYF
TRBV20-1	TRBJ1-5	many	CSARMGGANQPQHF
TRBV12-3/TRBV12-4	TRBJ2-1	.	CASSSGYSYNEQFF
TRBV5-1	TRBJ2-1	once	CASSLFGTGSSYNEQFF
TRBV5-1	TRBJ2-2	.	CASQPGGLNTGELFF
TRBV6-1	TRBJ2-5	many	CASGFSQETQYF
TRBV10-3	TRBJ1-1	.	CAISGGSTASEAFF
TRBV6-2/TRBV6-3	TRBJ2-3	.	CASSYSTYSTDTQYF
TRBV20-1	TRBJ2-1	few	CSARGTALNEQFF
TRBV12-3/TRBV12-4	TRBJ2-2	few	CASSPPGLATGELFF
TRBV7-9	TRBJ2-7	.	CASSLRGQGRFYEQYF